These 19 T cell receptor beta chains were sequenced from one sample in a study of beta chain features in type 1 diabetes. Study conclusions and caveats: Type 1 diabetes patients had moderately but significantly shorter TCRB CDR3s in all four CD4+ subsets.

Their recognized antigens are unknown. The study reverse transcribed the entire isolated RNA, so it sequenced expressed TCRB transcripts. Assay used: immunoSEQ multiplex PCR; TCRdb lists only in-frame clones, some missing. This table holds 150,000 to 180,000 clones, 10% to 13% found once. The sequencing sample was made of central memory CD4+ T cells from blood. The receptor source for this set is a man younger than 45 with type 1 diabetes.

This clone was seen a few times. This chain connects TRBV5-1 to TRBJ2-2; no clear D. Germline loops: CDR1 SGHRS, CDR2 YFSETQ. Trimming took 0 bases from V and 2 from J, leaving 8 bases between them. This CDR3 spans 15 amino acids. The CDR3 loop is CASSLGSRNTGELFF. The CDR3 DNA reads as TGCGCCAGCAGCTTGGGGTCCAGAAACACCGGGGAGCTGTTTTTT.

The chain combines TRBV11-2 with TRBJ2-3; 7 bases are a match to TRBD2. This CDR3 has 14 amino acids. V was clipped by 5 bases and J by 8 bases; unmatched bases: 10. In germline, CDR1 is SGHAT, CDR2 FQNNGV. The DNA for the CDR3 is TGTGCCAGCAGCCCCTGGCTGCGGGAGCCTACGCAGTATTTT. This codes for CASSPWLREPTQYF. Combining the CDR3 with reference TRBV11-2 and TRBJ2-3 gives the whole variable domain EAGVAQSPRYKIIEKRQSVAFWCNPISGHATLYWYQQILGQGPKLLIQFQNNGVVDDSQLPKDRFSAERLKGVDSTLKIQPAKLEDSAVYLCASSPWLREPTQYFGPGTRLTVL.

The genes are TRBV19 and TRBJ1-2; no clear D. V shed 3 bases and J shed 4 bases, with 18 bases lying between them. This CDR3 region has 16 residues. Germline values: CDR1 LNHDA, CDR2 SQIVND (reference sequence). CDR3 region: CASSINSDGQAYGYTF. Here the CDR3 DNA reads TGTGCCAGTAGTATTAATAGTGACGGTCAGGCCTATGGCTACACCTTC.

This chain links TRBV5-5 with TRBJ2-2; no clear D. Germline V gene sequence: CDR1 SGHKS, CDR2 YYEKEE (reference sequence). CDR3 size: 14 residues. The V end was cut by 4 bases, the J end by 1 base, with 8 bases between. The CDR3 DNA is TGTGCCAGCAGCGAGTCAGGGAACACCGGGGAGCTGTTTTTT. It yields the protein CASSESGNTGELFF.

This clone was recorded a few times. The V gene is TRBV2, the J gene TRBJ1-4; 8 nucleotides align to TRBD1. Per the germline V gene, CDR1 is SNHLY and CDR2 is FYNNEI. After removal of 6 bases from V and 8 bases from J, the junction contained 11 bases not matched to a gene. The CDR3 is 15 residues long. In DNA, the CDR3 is TGTGCCAGCAGAAACGGACAGGGCGTGCGGGAAAAACTGTTTTTT. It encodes CASRNGQGVREKLFF.

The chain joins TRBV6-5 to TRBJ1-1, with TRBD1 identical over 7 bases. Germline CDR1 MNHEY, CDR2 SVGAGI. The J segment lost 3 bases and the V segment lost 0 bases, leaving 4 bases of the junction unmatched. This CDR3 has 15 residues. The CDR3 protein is CASSYSSRGDTEAFF. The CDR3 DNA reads TGTGCCAGCAGTTACTCCAGCAGGGGGGACACTGAAGCTTTCTTT.

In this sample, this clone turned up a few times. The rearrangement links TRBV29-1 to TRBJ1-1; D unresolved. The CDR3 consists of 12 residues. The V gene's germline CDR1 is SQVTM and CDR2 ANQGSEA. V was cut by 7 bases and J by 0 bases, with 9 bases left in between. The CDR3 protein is CSASTMNTEAFF. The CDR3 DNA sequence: TGCAGCGCCTCTACTATGAACACTGAAGCTTTCTTT.

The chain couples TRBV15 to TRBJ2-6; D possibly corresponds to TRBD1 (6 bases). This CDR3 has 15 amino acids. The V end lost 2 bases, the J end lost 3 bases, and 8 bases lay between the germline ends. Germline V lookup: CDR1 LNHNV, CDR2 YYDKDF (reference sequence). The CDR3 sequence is CATSRQGFGANVLTF. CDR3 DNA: TGTGCCACCAGCAGACAGGGGTTTGGGGCCAACGTCCTGACTTTC.

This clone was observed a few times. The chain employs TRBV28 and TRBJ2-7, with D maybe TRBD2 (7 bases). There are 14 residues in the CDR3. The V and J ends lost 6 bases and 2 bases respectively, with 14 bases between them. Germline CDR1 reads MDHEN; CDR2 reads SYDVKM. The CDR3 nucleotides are TGTGCCAGCAGGAGAACAGGGACTACCTACGAGCAGTACTTC. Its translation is CASRRTGTTYEQYF. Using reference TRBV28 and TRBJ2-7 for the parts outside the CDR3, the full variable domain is DVKVTQSSRYLVKRTGEKVFLECVQDMDHENMFWYRQDPGLGLRLIYFSYDVKMKEKGDIPEGYSVSREKKERFSLILESASTNQTSMYLCASRRTGTTYEQYFGPGTRLTVT.

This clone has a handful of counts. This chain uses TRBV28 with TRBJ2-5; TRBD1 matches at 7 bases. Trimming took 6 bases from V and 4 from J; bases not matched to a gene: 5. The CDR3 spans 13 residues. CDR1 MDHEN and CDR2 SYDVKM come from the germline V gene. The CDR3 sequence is CASSWDRTETQYF. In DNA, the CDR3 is TGTGCCAGCAGCTGGGACAGAACAGAGACCCAGTACTTC.

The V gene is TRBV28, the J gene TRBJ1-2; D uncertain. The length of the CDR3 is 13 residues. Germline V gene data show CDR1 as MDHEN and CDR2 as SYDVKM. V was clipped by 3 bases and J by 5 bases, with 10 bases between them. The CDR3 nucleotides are TGTGCCAGCAGTTTTGGCGGATTATATGGCTACACCTTC. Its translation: CASSFGGLYGYTF.

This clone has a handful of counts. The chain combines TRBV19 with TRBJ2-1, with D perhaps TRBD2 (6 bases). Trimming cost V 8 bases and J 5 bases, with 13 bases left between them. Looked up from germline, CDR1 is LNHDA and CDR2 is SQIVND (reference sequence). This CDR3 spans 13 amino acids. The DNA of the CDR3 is TGTGCCAGTTCCCGTAGCGGAAACAATGAGCAGTTCTTC. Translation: CASSRSGNNEQFF.

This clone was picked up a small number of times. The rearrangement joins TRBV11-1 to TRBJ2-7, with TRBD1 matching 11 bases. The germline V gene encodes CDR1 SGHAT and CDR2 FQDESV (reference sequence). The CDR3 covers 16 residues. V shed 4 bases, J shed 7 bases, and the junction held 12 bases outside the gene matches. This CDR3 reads CASSSSFGQGAGEQYF. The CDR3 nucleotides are TGTGCCAGCAGCTCATCCTTTGGACAGGGGGCGGGAGAGCAGTACTTC.

The CDR3 sequence is CASSWASYEQYF. The CDR3 DNA sequence: TGTGCCAGCAGTTGGGCCTCCTACGAGCAGTACTTC. The chain recombines TRBV2 with TRBJ2-7; unclear D gene. The V gene's germline CDR1 is SNHLY and CDR2 FYNNEI. Trimming took off 5 bases at V and 0 bases at J, with 5 bases between the two ends. CDR3 length equals 12 residues. Based on the CDR3 plus reference TRBV2 and TRBJ2-7, the full variable domain is EPEVTQTPSHQVTQMGQEVILRCVPISNHLYFYWYRQILGQKVEFLVSFYNNEISEKSEIFDDQFSVERPDGSNFTLKIRSTKLEDSAMYFCASSWASYEQYFGPGTRLTVT.

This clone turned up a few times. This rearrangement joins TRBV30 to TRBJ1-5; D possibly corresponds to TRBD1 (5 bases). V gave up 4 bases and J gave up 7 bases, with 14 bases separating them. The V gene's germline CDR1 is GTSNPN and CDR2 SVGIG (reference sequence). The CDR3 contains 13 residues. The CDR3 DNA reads TGTGCCTGGATGTCAGATCAGGGCCAGCCCCAGCATTTT. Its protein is CAWMSDQGQPQHF.

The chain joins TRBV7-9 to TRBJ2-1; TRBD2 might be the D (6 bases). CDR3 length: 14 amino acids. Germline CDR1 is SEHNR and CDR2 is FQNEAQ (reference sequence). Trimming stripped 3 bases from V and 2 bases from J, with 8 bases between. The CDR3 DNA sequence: TGTGCCAGCAGCTTCTCGGGAGCCTACAATGAGCAGTTCTTC. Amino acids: CASSFSGAYNEQFF.

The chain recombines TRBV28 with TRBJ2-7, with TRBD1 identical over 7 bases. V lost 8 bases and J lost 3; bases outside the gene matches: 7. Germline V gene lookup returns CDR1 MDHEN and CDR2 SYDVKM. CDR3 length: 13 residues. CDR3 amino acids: CASLGTVNYEQYF. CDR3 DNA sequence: TGTGCCAGCCTCGGGACAGTCAACTACGAGCAGTACTTC. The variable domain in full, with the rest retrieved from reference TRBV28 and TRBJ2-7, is DVKVTQSSRYLVKRTGEKVFLECVQDMDHENMFWYRQDPGLGLRLIYFSYDVKMKEKGDIPEGYSVSREKKERFSLILESASTNQTSMYLCASLGTVNYEQYFGPGTRLTVT.

The CDR3 loop reads CASSELAGEQYF. The CDR3 DNA reads TGTGCCAGCAGTGAACTAGCGGGTGAGCAGTACTTC. The gene calls are TRBV2 and TRBJ2-7, with TRBD2 matching over 8 bases. CDR1 is SNHLY, CDR2 FYNNEI, per germline. After removal of 2 bases from V and 7 bases from J, the junction contained 1 base not matched to a gene. CDR3 size: 12 residues.

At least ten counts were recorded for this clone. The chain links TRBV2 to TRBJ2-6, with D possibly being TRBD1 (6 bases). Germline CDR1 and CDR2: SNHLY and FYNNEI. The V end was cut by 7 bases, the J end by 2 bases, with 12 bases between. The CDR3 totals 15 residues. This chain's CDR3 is CASNLRGPGANVLTF. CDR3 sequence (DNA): TGTGCCAGCAACCTCAGGGGTCCTGGGGCCAACGTCCTGACTTTC. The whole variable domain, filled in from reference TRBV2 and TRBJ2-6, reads EPEVTQTPSHQVTQMGQEVILRCVPISNHLYFYWYRQILGQKVEFLVSFYNNEISEKSEIFDDQFSVERPDGSNFTLKIRSTKLEDSAMYFCASNLRGPGANVLTFGAGSRLTVL.